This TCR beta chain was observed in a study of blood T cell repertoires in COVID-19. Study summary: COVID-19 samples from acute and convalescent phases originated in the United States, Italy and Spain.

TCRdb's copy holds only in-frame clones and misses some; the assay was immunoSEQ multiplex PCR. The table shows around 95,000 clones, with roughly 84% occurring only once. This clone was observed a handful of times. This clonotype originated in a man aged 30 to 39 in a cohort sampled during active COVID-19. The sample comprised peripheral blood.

CDR3 loop: CASSFGTSGGQETQYF. The CDR3 coding sequence is TGCGCCAGCAGCTTTGGGACTAGCGGGGGCCAAGAGACCCAGTACTTC. The rearrangement uses TRBV5-1 and TRBJ2-5; 14 bases match TRBD2. V shed 2 bases, J shed 1 base, and the junction held 1 base outside the gene matches. This CDR3 has 16 amino acids. Germline CDR1 reads SGHRS; CDR2 reads YFSETQ.